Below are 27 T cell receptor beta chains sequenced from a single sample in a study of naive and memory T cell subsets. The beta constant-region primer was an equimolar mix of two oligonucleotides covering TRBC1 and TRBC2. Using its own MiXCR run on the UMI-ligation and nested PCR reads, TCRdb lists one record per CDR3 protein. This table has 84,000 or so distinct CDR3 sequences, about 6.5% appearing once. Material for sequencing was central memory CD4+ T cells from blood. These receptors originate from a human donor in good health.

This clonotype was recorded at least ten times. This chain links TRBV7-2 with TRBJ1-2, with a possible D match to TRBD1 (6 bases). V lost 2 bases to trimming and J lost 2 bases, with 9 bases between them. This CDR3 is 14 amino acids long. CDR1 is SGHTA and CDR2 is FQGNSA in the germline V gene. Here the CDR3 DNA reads TGTGCCAGCAGCTTAAGTGGGGGCAACTATGGCTACACCTTC. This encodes CASSLSGGNYGYTF.

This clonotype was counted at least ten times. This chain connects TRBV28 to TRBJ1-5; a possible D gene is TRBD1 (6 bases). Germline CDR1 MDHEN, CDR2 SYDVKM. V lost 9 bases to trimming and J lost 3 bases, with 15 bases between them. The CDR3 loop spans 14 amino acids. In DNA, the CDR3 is TGTGCCAGTTTAGGACAGTCATACAATCAGCCCCAGCATTTT. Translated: CASLGQSYNQPQHF.

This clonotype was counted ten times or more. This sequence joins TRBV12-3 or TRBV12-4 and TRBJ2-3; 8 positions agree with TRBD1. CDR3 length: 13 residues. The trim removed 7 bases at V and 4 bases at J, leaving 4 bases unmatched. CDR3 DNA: TGTGCCAGCAATGGACAGGGTGCAGATACGCAGTATTTT. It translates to CASNGQGADTQYF.

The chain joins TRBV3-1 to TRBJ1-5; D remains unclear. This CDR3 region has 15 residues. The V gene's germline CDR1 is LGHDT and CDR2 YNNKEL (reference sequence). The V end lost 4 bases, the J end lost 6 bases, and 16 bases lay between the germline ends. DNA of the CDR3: TGTGCCAGCAGCCCCTCAGTGTTTTCTTCTCAGCCCCAGCATTTT. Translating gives CASSPSVFSSQPQHF.

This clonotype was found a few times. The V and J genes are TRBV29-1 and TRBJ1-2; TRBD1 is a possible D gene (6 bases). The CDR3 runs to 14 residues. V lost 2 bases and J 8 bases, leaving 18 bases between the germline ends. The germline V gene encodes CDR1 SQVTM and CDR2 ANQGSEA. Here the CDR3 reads CSVEYLDSLIGYTF. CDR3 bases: TGCAGCGTTGAATACCTGGACAGTTTGATCGGCTACACCTTC. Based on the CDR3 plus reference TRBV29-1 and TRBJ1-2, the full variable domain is SAVISQKPSRDICQRGTSLTIQCQVDSQVTMMFWYRQQPGQSLTLIATANQGSEATYESGFVIDKFPISRPNLTFSTLTVSNMSPEDSSIYLCSVEYLDSLIGYTFGSGTRLTVV.

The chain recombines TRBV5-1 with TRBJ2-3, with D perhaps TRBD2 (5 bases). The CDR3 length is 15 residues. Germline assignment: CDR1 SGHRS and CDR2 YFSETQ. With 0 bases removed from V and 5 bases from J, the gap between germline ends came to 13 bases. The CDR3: CASSLVGSSGDTQYF. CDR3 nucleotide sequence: TGCGCCAGCAGCTTGGTGGGGAGTTCAGGAGATACGCAGTATTTT.

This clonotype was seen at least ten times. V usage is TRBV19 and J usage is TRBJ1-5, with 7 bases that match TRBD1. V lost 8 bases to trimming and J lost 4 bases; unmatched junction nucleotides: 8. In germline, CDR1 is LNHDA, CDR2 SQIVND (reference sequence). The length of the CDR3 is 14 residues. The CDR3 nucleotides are TGTGCCAGTGGGGACAGCCCGAAGAATCAGCCCCAGCATTTT. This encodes CASGDSPKNQPQHF.

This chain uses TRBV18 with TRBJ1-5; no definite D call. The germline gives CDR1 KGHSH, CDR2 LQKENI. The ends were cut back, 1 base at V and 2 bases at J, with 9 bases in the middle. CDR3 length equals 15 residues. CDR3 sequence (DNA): TGTGCCAGCTCACCACAGTGGGGTGGCAATCAGCCCCAGCATTTT. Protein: CASSPQWGGNQPQHF. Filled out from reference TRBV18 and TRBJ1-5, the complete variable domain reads NAGVMQNPRHLVRRRGQEARLRCSPMKGHSHVYWYRQLPEEGLKFMVYLQKENIIDESGMPKERFSAEFPKEGPSILRIQQVVRGDSAAYFCASSPQWGGNQPQHFGDGTRLSIL.

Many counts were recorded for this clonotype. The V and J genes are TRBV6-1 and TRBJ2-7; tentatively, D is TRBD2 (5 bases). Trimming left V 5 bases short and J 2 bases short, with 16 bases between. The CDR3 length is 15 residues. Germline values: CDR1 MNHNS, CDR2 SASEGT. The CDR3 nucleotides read TGTGCCAGCAGTTTGTCGGGTCAGAGGGCCTACGAGCAGTACTTC. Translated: CASSLSGQRAYEQYF.

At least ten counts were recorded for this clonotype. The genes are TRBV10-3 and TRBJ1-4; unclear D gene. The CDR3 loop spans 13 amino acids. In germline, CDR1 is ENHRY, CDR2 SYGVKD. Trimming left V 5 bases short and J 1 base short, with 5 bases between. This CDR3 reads CAISRETNEKLFF. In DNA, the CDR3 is TGTGCCATCAGTCGGGAAACTAATGAAAAACTGTTTTTT.

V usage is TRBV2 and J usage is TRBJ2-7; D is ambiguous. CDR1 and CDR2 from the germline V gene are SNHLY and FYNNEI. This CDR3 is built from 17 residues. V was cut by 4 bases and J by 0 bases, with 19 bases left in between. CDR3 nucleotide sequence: TGTGCCAGCAGTGTCGACTCCCGGGTCCTGGGCTCCTACGAGCAGTACTTC. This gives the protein CASSVDSRVLGSYEQYF.

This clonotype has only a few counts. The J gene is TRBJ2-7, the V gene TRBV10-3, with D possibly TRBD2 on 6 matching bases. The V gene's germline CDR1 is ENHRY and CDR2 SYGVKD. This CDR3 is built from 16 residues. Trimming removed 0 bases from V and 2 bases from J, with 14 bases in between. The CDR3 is CAISESAGTYPYEQYF. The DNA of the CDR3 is TGTGCCATCAGTGAGTCGGCAGGGACTTACCCCTACGAGCAGTACTTC.

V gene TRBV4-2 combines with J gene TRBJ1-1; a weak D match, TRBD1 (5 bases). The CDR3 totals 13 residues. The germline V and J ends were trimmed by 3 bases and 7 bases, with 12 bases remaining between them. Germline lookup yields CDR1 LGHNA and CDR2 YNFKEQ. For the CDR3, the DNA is TGTGCCAGCAGCCATGGGACGGAGATTGAAGCTTTCTTT. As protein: CASSHGTEIEAFF.

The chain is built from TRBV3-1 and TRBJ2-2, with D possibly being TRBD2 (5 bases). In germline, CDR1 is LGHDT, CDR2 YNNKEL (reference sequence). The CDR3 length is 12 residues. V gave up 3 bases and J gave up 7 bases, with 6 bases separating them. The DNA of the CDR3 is TGTGCCAGCAGCCACCGGGGCGGGGAGCTGTTTTTT. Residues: CASSHRGGELFF.

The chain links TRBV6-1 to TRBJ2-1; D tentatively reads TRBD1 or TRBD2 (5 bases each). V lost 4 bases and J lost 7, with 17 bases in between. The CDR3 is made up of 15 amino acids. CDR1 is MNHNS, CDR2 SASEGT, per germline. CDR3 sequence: CASSGGPQGVNEQFF. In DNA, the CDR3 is TGTGCCAGCAGTGGAGGGCCCCAGGGTGTGAATGAGCAGTTCTTC.

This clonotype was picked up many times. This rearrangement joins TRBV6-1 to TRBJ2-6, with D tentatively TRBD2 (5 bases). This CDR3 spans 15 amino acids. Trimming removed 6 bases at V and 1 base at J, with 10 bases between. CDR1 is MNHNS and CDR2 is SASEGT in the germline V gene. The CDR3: CASRTGGSGANVLTF. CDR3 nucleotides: TGTGCCAGCAGGACCGGAGGATCTGGGGCCAACGTCCTGACTTTC.

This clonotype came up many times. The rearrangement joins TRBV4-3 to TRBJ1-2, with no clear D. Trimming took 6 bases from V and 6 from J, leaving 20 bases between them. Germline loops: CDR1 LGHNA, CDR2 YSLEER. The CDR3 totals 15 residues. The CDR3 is CASRLFGSQEDGYTF. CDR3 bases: TGCGCCAGCAGACTGTTTGGGAGCCAGGAAGATGGCTACACCTTC.

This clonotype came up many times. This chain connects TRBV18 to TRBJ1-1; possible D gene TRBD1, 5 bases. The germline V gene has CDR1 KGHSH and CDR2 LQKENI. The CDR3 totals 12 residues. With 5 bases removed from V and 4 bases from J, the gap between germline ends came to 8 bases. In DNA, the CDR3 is TGTGCCAGCTCATCCGGGGGCACTGAAGCTTTCTTT. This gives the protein CASSSGGTEAFF.

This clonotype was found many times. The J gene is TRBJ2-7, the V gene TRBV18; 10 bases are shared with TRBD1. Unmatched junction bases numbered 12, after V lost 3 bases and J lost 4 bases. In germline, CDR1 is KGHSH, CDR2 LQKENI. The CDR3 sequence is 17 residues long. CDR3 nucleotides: TGTGCCAGCTCACCGCTCTCGGGACAGGGGAAAGTGTACGAGCAGTACTTC. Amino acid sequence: CASSPLSGQGKVYEQYF.

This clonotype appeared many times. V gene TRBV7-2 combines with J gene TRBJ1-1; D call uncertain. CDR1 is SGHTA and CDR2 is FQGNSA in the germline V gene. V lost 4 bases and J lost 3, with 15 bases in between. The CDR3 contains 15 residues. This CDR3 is CASSSSKGPDTEAFF. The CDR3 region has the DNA TGTGCCAGCAGCTCGTCTAAAGGTCCAGACACTGAAGCTTTCTTT.

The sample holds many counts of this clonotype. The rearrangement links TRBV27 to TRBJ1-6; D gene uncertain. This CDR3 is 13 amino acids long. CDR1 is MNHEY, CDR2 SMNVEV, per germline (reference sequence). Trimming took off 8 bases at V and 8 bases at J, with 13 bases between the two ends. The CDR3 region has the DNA TGTGCCAGCCGATATACAGTGCATTCACCCCTCCACTTT. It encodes CASRYTVHSPLHF.

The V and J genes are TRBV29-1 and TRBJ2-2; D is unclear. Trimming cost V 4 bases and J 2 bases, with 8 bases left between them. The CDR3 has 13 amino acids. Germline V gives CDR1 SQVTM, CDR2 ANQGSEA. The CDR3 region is CSVVGINTGELFF. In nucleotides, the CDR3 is TGCAGCGTTGTTGGAATTAACACCGGGGAGCTGTTTTTT.

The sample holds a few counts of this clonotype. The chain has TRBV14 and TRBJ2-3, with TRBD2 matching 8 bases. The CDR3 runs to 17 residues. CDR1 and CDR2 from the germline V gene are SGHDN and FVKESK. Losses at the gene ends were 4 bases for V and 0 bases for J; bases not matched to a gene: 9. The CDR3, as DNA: TGTGCCAGCAGCCTTCGATACGGCGGGGGGAGCACAGATACGCAGTATTTT. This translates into CASSLRYGGGSTDTQYF.

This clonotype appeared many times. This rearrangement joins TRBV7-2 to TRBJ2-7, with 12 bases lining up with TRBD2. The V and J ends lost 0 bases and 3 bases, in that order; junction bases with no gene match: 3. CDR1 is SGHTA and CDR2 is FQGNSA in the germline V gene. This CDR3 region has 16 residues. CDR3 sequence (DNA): TGTGCCAGCAGCTTAGCTGCTAGCGGGGGGGTCTACGAGCAGTACTTC. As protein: CASSLAASGGVYEQYF.

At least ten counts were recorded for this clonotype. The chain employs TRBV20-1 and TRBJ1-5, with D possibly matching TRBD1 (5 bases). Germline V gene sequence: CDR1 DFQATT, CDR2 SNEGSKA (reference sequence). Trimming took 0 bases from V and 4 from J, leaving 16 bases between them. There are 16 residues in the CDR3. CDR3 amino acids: CSARDGSRARNQPQHF. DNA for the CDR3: TGCAGTGCTAGAGATGGATCCAGGGCCAGAAATCAGCCCCAGCATTTT.

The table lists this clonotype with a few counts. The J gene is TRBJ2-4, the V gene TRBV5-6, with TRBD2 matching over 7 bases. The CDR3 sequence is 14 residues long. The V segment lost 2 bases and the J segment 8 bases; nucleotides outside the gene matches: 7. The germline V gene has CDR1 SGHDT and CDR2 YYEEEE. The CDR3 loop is CASSFQGGRDIQYF. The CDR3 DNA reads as TGTGCCAGCAGCTTCCAGGGAGGGAGGGACATTCAGTACTTC.

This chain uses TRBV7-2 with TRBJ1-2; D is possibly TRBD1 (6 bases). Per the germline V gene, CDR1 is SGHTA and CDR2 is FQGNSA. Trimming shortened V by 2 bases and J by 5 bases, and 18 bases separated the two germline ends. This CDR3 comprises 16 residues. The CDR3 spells CASSLIFEPGEYGYTF. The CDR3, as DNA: TGTGCCAGCAGCTTAATTTTCGAGCCAGGGGAATATGGCTACACCTTC.